This TCR beta chain was sequenced for a study of blood T cells in healthy people across ages. A second PCR, run for about 7 to 12 cycles, used a sample-barcoded 5' primer plus a J-beta primer mix. TCRdb re-called the 5' RACE reads through MiXCR, storing one row per CDR3 protein. Here the sample spans hundreds of thousands of distinct CDR3 sequences, 45% to 55% being singletons. A note on this clonotype: Antigen: not known.

Isolation yielded PBMCs, at least 7 million per sample, in every case. V was pared by 3 bases and J by 4 bases, with 11 bases between. Looked up from germline, CDR1 is SGHRS and CDR2 is YFSETQ. The length of the CDR3 is 14 residues. Study results and caveats: Aged donors had fewer naive CD4+ cells and lower diversity than long-lived donors.

The sequencing sample was made of blood. The chain joins TRBV5-1 to TRBJ2-1, with a possible D match to TRBD1 (7 bases). The clonotype comes from a man aged 80 or over in good health. The DNA of the CDR3 is TGCGCCAGCAGCTCGGAGGGACAGTACAATGAGCAGTTCTTC. This gives the protein CASSSEGQYNEQFF. Full variable domain (remainder filled in from reference TRBV5-1 and TRBJ2-1): KAGVTQTPRYLIKTRGQQVTLSCSPISGHRSVSWYQQTPGQGLQFLFEYFSETQRNKGNFPGRFSGRQFSNSRSEMNVSTLELGDSALYLCASSSEGQYNEQFFGPGTRLTVL.